One T cell receptor (beta chain) is described in this entry. The CDR3 is made up of 14 amino acids. Germline CDR1 is SNHLY and CDR2 is FYNNEI. The ends lost 7 bases at V and 2 bases at J; junction bases unmatched: 7. The assay was immunoSEQ multiplex PCR, and TCRdb's table has in-frame clones only and misses some. The sample includes some 150,000 clones, 85% to 90% seen only once; the top ten take 7%. This sample was included in a study of blood T cell repertoires in COVID-19. Study context: The study drew acute and convalescent COVID-19 samples from the United States, Italy and Spain.

Sequencing was carried out using peripheral blood. The receptor's source is a woman of 80 years or more in a cohort sampled during active or convalescent COVID-19. The chain combines TRBV2 with TRBJ2-7; 8 bases align to TRBD1. Written as DNA, the CDR3 is TGTGCCAGCACCCCCGGACAGGGTCCCTACGAGCAGTACTTC. It specifies CASTPGQGPYEQYF.